This TCR beta chain came from a study of blood T cell repertoires in COVID-19 (TCRdb year 2020). Study-level background: Samples from collaborators originated in the United States, Italy and Spain and spanned both the acute and convalescent phases of COVID-19. The material from the prospective study consisted of cDNA or gDNA derived from T cells, B-cell-depleted T cells, or PBMCs. Subjects who had been exposed to COVID-19, were actively infected with it, or had recovered from it provided the deeply sampled blood TCRbeta repertoires that made up the dataset. A freely available public database, intended as a resource for researchers studying the immune response to SARS-CoV-2, is where the repertoires were released. Samples came from the ongoing ImmuneRACE study (first 160 participants) plus 1,254 subjects from 6 global collaborators. Nearly every sample came with metadata listing a de-identified subject ID, COVID-19 status, age in years and sex. Where available, HLA class I and class II types were taken from metadata supplied by the sample provider and were not determined by assay-based typing. What the work shows at the level of the full study, not this receptor alone: The quantity of clinical and demographic metadata differed by source and by participant and was supplied without curation.

The immunoSEQ Assay, a bias-controlled multiplex PCR, was used to amplify TCRbeta CDR3 regions from genomic DNA. The original pipeline was this. The number of nucleated cells in each sample was estimated from the amplification of reference gene primers within the assay. Sequence reads were collapsed and filtered to measure the absolute abundance of every unique TCRbeta CDR3 rearrangement. For each sample, productive Simpson clonality was calculated as the square root of Simpson's diversity index over productive rearrangements. TCRdb stores this immuneACCESS table with in-frame sequences only. Part of the clones is absent; in the studies checked, under half of the shortfall reflects unresolved V genes, and no reason is known for the rest. V and J calls and clone size are copied from that table; D and trimming were computed from the DNA. This sample has more than 250,000 clones in its table, and nearly 90% of those were observed once. Of the sample, roughly 1.5% falls within the top ten clones.

Participants in the prospective study were aged about 18 to 95 years, lived in under 30 United States geographic areas, and enrolled through a virtual design. In the prospective study, cohorts were assigned on the basis of participant-reported clinical history obtained from a screening survey and a study questionnaire. In the prospective study, whole blood, serum and a nasopharyngeal or oropharyngeal swab were collected from each participant by mobile phlebotomists. Prospective study participants could optionally give additional blood draws and questionnaires over an approximately two-month period. Before DNA extraction, blood samples from the prospective study were shipped at room temperature or frozen. V has 6 bases trimmed and J has 2 bases trimmed; junction bases matching no gene number 6. From cysteine to phenylalanine, the CDR3 is 15 amino acids long. The DNA shown is the 45-base CDR3, in frame from base 1. From a lookup of the germline V gene (reference sequence), CDR1 and CDR2 are MNHEY and SMNVEV.

Turning to this clone: It has no known antigen specificity. Within one base of it there is no much larger clone, and no base qualities were kept.

Recombination connected TRBV27 to TRBJ2-3; TRBD2 fits 9 bases in the junction. This TCR was recovered from a woman aged 18 to 35 with acute COVID-19. Sequences were obtained from PBMCs or T cells enriched from blood (not recorded which). This receptor has the CDR3 CASREAGGTTDTQYF. The DNA sequence follows: TGTGCCAGCAGGGAAGCGGGAGGAACCACAGATACGCAGTATTTT.